This passage covers 21 T cell receptor beta chains from one sample sequenced in a study of CD8 T cells in ankylosing spondylitis. TCRdb ran MiXCR on the 5' RACE reads and lists one entry per CDR3 protein. The table has some 700,000 distinct CDR3 sequences, under 20% seen once; the top ten hold over 15%. These TCRs are of unknown antigen specificity. General study findings and limits: Several highly homologous variants formed a TCR beta motif that appeared characteristic of ankylosing spondylitis blood.

Sequenced input: blood, either unsorted or a sorted T cell fraction (not recorded which). Every receptor here comes from a male donor with ankylosing spondylitis.

This clonotype was counted only a few times. The chain recombines TRBV13 with TRBJ2-7; 11 bases line up with TRBD2. V trimming: 7 bases; J trimming: 7 bases; junction bases outside the gene matches: 9. Looked up from germline, CDR1 is PRHDT and CDR2 is FYEKMQ (reference sequence). This CDR3 has 14 amino acids. DNA for the CDR3: TGTGCCAGCACCGACACTAGCGGGGGAGGGGAGCAGTACTTC. Residues: CASTDTSGGGEQYF.

Here the CDR3 reads CASSALPGPTETQYF. CDR3 DNA: TGTGCCAGCAGCGCCCTACCAGGGCCAACGGAGACCCAGTACTTC. The chain is built from TRBV7-8 and TRBJ2-5, with D possibly TRBD1 on 5 matching bases. The CDR3 runs to 15 residues. Germline CDR1 is SGHVS and CDR2 is FQNEAQ. The V end lost 5 bases, the J end lost 5 bases, and 18 bases lay between the germline ends.

This clonotype was counted a few times. This chain links TRBV6-2 or TRBV6-3 with TRBJ2-5; 10 bases agree with TRBD2. CDR3 length: 14 amino acids. Germline V CDR1 and CDR2: MNHEY, SVGEGT. The V and J ends lost 6 bases and 0 bases, in that order; junction bases with no gene match: 1. The CDR3 nucleotides are TGTGCCAGCAGGGGACTAGCGAACCAAGAGACCCAGTACTTC. This codes for CASRGLANQETQYF.

This clonotype was counted between two and nine times. The genes are TRBV5-6 and TRBJ2-7; weak D call: TRBD1 (6 bases). Trimming pared 3 bases from V and 5 bases from J, leaving 15 bases between. This CDR3 comprises 14 residues. Germline V gene sequence: CDR1 SGHDT, CDR2 YYEEEE. CDR3 residues: CASSWGPDGNEQYF. DNA of the CDR3: TGTGCCAGCAGCTGGGGGCCCGATGGTAACGAGCAGTACTTC. The full variable domain, in which reference TRBV5-6 and TRBJ2-7 provide the parts outside the CDR3, is DAGVTQSPTHLIKTRGQQVTLRCSPKSGHDTVSWYQQALGQGPQFIFQYYEEEERQRGNFPDRFSGHQFPNYSSELNVNALLLGDSALYLCASSWGPDGNEQYFGPGTRLTVT.

The chain joins TRBV3-1 to TRBJ1-2; D is unresolved. Between the trimmed V and J ends, which lost 3 bases and 5 bases, there was a span of 7 bases. In germline, CDR1 is LGHDT, CDR2 YNNKEL (reference sequence). This CDR3 is built from 12 residues. DNA for the CDR3: TGTGCCAGCAGCCAGGCAGTATATGGCTACACCTTC. Protein sequence: CASSQAVYGYTF.

This rearrangement joins TRBV12-3 or TRBV12-4 to TRBJ2-5; 10 bases are shared with TRBD2. J lost 3 bases, V lost 5 bases, and 9 bases had no gene match. The CDR3 extends over 16 amino acids. CDR3 amino acids: CASSVLAGGPEETQYF. CDR3 sequence (DNA): TGTGCCAGCAGTGTATTAGCGGGAGGTCCGGAAGAGACCCAGTACTTC.

This chain joins TRBV2 and TRBJ2-3; 10 bases match TRBD1. After removal of 4 bases from V and 1 base from J, the junction contained 5 bases not matched to a gene. Germline values: CDR1 SNHLY, CDR2 FYNNEI. CDR3 size: 16 residues. CDR3 nucleotides: TGTGCCAGCAGTGGGGACAGGGGTTTTCGCACAGATACGCAGTATTTT. Translation gives CASSGDRGFRTDTQYF.

J is TRBJ2-7 and V is TRBV20-1, with TRBD1 matching 7 bases. Germline CDR1 and CDR2: DFQATT and SNEGSKA (reference sequence). V was pared by 6 bases and J by 6 bases, with 5 bases of the junction left unmatched. The CDR3 has 11 amino acids. CDR3 loop: CSAINRGEQYF. DNA for the CDR3: TGCAGTGCAATAAACAGGGGCGAGCAGTACTTC.

This sequence joins TRBV25-1 and TRBJ2-5, with D perhaps being TRBD1 or TRBD2 (5 bases each). Trimming took off 1 base at V and 6 bases at J, with 18 bases between the two ends. CDR1 MGHDK and CDR2 SYGVNS come from the germline V gene. This CDR3 has 16 amino acids. In DNA form, the CDR3 reads TGTGCCAGCAGTGAATTAATTGGGGGAGTGGGAAAGACCCAGTACTTC. Its protein is CASSELIGGVGKTQYF.

This clonotype was detected a few times. The V and J genes are TRBV7-2 and TRBJ1-2; 7 bases match TRBD1. V lost 5 bases and J lost 7; bases outside the gene matches: 16. CDR1 is SGHTA and CDR2 is FQGNSA in the germline V gene. This CDR3 region has 16 residues. The CDR3 DNA reads TGTGCCAGCAGCCCCGGTGCAATCAGGGGGGGGGGTGGCTACACCTTC. It yields the protein CASSPGAIRGGGGYTF.

The chain couples TRBV5-1 to TRBJ1-6; D gene unclear. Per the germline V gene, CDR1 is SGHRS and CDR2 is YFSETQ. V shed 4 bases and J shed 5 bases, with 16 bases lying between them. This CDR3 spans 16 amino acids. The CDR3 nucleotides are TGCGCCAGCAGCCCGGGAGCCCTCGGGAATAATTCACCCCTCCACTTT. This sequence encodes CASSPGALGNNSPLHF.

This clonotype is labeled as medium-sized. The V gene is TRBV5-5, the J gene TRBJ2-1; 10 positions match TRBD1. Trimming took 4 bases from V and 5 from J; bases not matched to a gene: 9. The germline V gene has CDR1 SGHKS and CDR2 YYEKEE (reference sequence). The length of the CDR3 is 16 residues. The CDR3, as DNA: TGTGCCAGCAGCCCCCCGACAGGGGGCCTGGACAATGAGCAGTTCTTC. Its translation is CASSPPTGGLDNEQFF.

This chain links TRBV20-1 with TRBJ2-1; D possibly matches TRBD1 or TRBD2 (5 bases each). The CDR3 contains 13 residues. V gave up 6 bases and J gave up 5 bases, with 14 bases separating them. Germline assignment: CDR1 DFQATT and CDR2 SNEGSKA (reference sequence). CDR3 nucleotide sequence: TGCAGTGCCAGGGAGTCGCGGGACAATGAGCAGTTCTTC. Amino acids: CSARESRDNEQFF.

In its sample, this clonotype was seen a few times. The chain has TRBV6-2 or TRBV6-3 and TRBJ2-7, with 15 bases identical to TRBD2. Per germline, CDR1 MNHEY and CDR2 SVGEGT. The CDR3 is made up of 16 amino acids. V lost 4 bases to trimming and J lost 3 bases; unmatched junction nucleotides: 4. The DNA for the CDR3 is TGTGCCAGCAGTTCGGGACTAGCGGGAGGCAGCTACGAGCAGTACTTC. This gives the protein CASSSGLAGGSYEQYF.

A single count supports this clonotype. The chain joins TRBV6-1 to TRBJ1-2; a possible D gene is TRBD1 (6 bases). This CDR3 has 14 residues. V was shortened by 8 bases and J by 7 bases, with 20 bases between the two germline ends. Germline assignment: CDR1 MNHNS and CDR2 SASEGT. The CDR3 region has the DNA TGTGCCAGCCACGAGTATACAGGGTCGCGTGGCTACACCTTC. This encodes CASHEYTGSRGYTF.

This rearrangement joins TRBV12-5 to TRBJ2-1, with D tentatively TRBD2 (5 bases). Germline CDR1 and CDR2: LGHNT and FRNRAP. Between the trimmed V and J ends, which lost 5 bases and 2 bases, there was a span of 13 bases. The CDR3 contains 15 residues. The CDR3 DNA sequence: TGTGCTAGTGGTCCCCCTGACGGGGCCTACAATGAGCAGTTCTTC. Residues: CASGPPDGAYNEQFF. Combining the CDR3 with reference TRBV12-5 and TRBJ2-1 gives the whole variable domain DARVTQTPRHKVTEMGQEVTMRCQPILGHNTVFWYRQTMMQGLELLAYFRNRAPLDDSGMPKDRFSAEMPDATLATLKIQPSEPRDSAVYFCASGPPDGAYNEQFFGPGTRLTVL.

The chain combines TRBV27 with TRBJ2-3; D call uncertain. This CDR3 comprises 13 residues. The V and J ends lost 4 bases and 6 bases respectively, with 11 bases between them. Germline V lookup: CDR1 MNHEY, CDR2 SMNVEV (reference sequence). This CDR3 reads CASSSLNADTQYF. Here the CDR3 DNA reads TGTGCCAGCAGTTCCCTAAACGCGGATACGCAGTATTTT.

This clonotype appeared a few times. The DNA of the CDR3 is TGTGCCACCGGGGGACGGAAAAGCTACGAGCAGTACTTC. As protein: CATGGRKSYEQYF. V gene TRBV10-3 combines with J gene TRBJ2-7; D is possibly TRBD2 (6 bases). Germline lookup yields CDR1 ENHRY and CDR2 SYGVKD. CDR3 size: 13 residues. The ends were cut back, 10 bases at V and 3 bases at J, with 16 bases in the middle.

This clonotype was seen a handful of times. V and J are TRBV6-5 and TRBJ1-1; no firm D call. Germline CDR1 and CDR2: MNHEY and SVGAGI. Trimming removed 2 bases at V and 3 bases at J, with 10 bases between. The CDR3 is 14 amino acids. The CDR3 here is CASSYGGEYTEAFF. The CDR3 DNA reads as TGTGCCAGCAGTTACGGCGGGGAATACACTGAAGCTTTCTTT.

This clonotype showed up just a few times. The chain joins TRBV5-1 to TRBJ1-3; D is perhaps TRBD1 (5 bases). The CDR3 spans 15 residues. Per germline, CDR1 SGHRS and CDR2 YFSETQ. Trimming stripped 0 bases from V and 2 bases from J, with 9 bases between. The CDR3 sequence is CASSLATGPGNTIYF. The CDR3 coding sequence is TGCGCCAGCAGCTTGGCTACAGGCCCTGGAAACACCATATATTTT.

Only a few counts were recorded for this clonotype. The chain combines TRBV5-1 with TRBJ1-2; D is possibly TRBD1 (5 bases). From germline, CDR1 is SGHRS and CDR2 YFSETQ. V was clipped by 7 bases and J by 3 bases, with 16 bases between them. The CDR3 loop spans 14 amino acids. The CDR3 region has the DNA TGCGCCAGCTCCTGGGGGGGGACCGACTATGGCTACACCTTC. Translated: CASSWGGTDYGYTF.